Listed below are T cell receptor beta chains from one sample, sequenced in a study of post-analysis software for immune sequencing data. TCRdb redid the calling of the PCR reads with MiXCR, one entry per CDR3 protein. Here the sample spans under 650,000 distinct CDR3 sequences, around 44% being singletons. Sequencing was performed on blood. These receptors came from a girl between 10 and 17 years old with multiple sclerosis. Both conserved end residues are part of each CDR3. Fields, in order: D gene, clone size, V gene, J gene, CDR3 protein, CDR3 DNA. The D gene is left open where the match is weak. The size of a clone is reported for some rows only, either as once, few or many, or as a class for expanded clones.

>NA|NA|TRBV6-5|TRBJ1-1
CASSYSIGSGNTEAFF
TGTGCCAGCAGTTACTCGATTGGATCGGGCAACACTGAAGCTTTCTTT
>NA|many|TRBV7-8|TRBJ2-5
CASSTHGLGQETQYF
TGTGCCAGCAGCACCCATGGTCTGGGCCAAGAGACCCAGTACTTC
>TRBD1|few|TRBV7-9|TRBJ2-5
CASSNRGPETQYF
TGTGCCAGCAGCAACAGGGGTCCAGAGACCCAGTACTTC
>NA|few|TRBV6-6|TRBJ2-5
CASSYLRKETQYF
TGTGCCAGCAGTTACTTGCGGAAAGAGACCCAGTACTTC
>TRBD2|NA|TRBV4-1|TRBJ2-3
CASSQDPGLAGVVSTDTQYF
TGCGCCAGCAGCCAAGATCCGGGACTAGCGGGAGTGGTAAGCACAGATACGCAGTATTTT
>NA|few|TRBV5-6|TRBJ2-7
CASTGQAGSYEQYF
TGTGCTAGCACGGGGCAGGCCGGATCCTACGAGCAGTACTTC
>TRBD2|NA|TRBV5-1|TRBJ2-1
CASSGRLAGGGEQFF
TGCGCCAGCAGCGGGCGACTAGCGGGAGGAGGCGAGCAGTTCTTC
>NA|NA|TRBV12-3/TRBV12-4|TRBJ2-7
CASSSETRNNEQYF
TGTGCCAGCAGTTCGGAGACCCGGAATAACGAGCAGTACTTC
>TRBD2|few|TRBV6-6|TRBJ2-7
CASSPGLAGEGGYEQYF
TGTGCCAGCAGTCCGGGACTAGCGGGAGAGGGTGGGTACGAGCAGTACTTC
>NA|few|TRBV5-1|TRBJ2-1
CASSLAGTNDNEQFF
TGCGCCAGCAGCTTAGCCGGGACGAATGACAATGAGCAGTTCTTC
>NA|few|TRBV10-3|TRBJ2-5
CAISLGQAGRETQYF
TGTGCCATCAGTCTTGGACAGGCGGGGCGGGAGACCCAGTACTTC
>NA|NA|TRBV27|TRBJ2-7
CASSISSRGWYEQYF
TGTGCCAGCAGTATCTCGTCCCGGGGTTGGTACGAGCAGTACTTC
>NA|NA|TRBV10-3|TRBJ1-2
CAISGESQGYGYTF
TGTGCCATCAGCGGAGAATCTCAAGGCTATGGCTACACCTTC
>NA|NA|TRBV5-4|TRBJ2-5
CASTVDLRETQYF
TGTGCCAGCACCGTGGACCTACGGGAGACCCAGTACTTC
>NA|NA|TRBV15|TRBJ2-4
CATSRGGAKNIQYF
TGTGCCACCAGCAGAGGGGGGGCCAAAAACATTCAGTACTTC
>NA|NA|TRBV5-1|TRBJ1-2
CASSLTAGTLTTNYGYTF
TGCGCCAGCAGCTTGACAGCGGGGACTCTGACAACTAACTATGGCTACACCTTC
>NA|few|TRBV18|TRBJ1-1
CASSRPGGTEAFF
TGTGCCAGCTCACGACCGGGGGGCACTGAAGCTTTCTTT
>TRBD1|few|TRBV9|TRBJ2-7
CASSLGDRQYEQYF
TGTGCCAGCAGCCTGGGGGACAGACAGTACGAGCAGTACTTC
>NA|NA|TRBV12-3/TRBV12-4|TRBJ1-2
CASSFREEYGYTF
TGTGCCAGCAGTTTTCGGGAGGAGTATGGCTACACCTTC
>NA|NA|TRBV5-1|TRBJ1-1
CASRWGMVNTEAFF
TGCGCCAGCAGATGGGGGATGGTGAACACTGAAGCTTTCTTT